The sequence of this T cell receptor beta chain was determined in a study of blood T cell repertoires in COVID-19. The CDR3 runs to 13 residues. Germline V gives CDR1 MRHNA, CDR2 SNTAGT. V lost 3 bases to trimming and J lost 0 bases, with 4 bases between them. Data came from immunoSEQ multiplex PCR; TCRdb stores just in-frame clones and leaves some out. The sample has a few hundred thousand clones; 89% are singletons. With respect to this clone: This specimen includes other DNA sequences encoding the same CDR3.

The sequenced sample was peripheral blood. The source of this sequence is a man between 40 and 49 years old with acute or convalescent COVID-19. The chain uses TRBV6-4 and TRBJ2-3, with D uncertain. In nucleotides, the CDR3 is TGTGCCAGCAGTGAGCAGAGCACAGATACGCAGTATTTT. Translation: CASSEQSTDTQYF.